This T cell receptor beta chain is from a study of T cells in Graves' hyperthyroidism and ophthalmopathy. Amplification targeted TCR beta CDR3 regions from RNA transcripts. Initially, a first-round RT-PCR of the TCR CDR3 employed the HTBI primer set. Via MiXCR, TCRdb re-called the multiplex PCR reads, giving one row per CDR3 protein. The sample lists about 350,000 distinct CDR3 sequences, 13% to 15% occurring once. Per germline, CDR1 MNHNS and CDR2 SASEGT. V dropped 6 bases and J dropped 9; count of bases not matched to a gene: 8. The CDR3 sequence is 13 residues long. The sample holds many counts of this clonotype.

This sequence was found in a woman aged 60-75 years with Graves' ophthalmopathy. The source material was blood. The gene calls are TRBV6-1 and TRBJ2-1; TRBD1 aligns across 7 bases. The DNA of the CDR3 is TGTGCCAGCAGCGTCGACAGGGTTAGTGAGCAGTTCTTC. Its translation is CASSVDRVSEQFF.